Below, 32 T cell receptor beta chains from the same sample are listed, as sequenced in a study of T-cell memory formation after mild COVID-19. TCRdb processed the 5' RACE reads anew with MiXCR; each CDR3 protein has one entry. The sample lists under 650,000 distinct CDR3 sequences, roughly 18% occurring once. Material: PBMCs or a T cell subset sorted from them (not recorded which). These receptors originate from an adult woman who had mild COVID-19 (a few samples of this study predate the infection). Cell type and time point are not known.

The CDR3 bases are TGTGCCAGTAGAGGACAGGGCAGTCTATACACTGAAGCTTTCTTT. Translating gives CASRGQGSLYTEAFF. This chain links TRBV19 with TRBJ1-1; TRBD1 agrees at 8 bases. The germline gives CDR1 LNHDA, CDR2 SQIVND (reference sequence). After removal of 6 bases from V and 3 bases from J, the junction contained 9 bases not matched to a gene. The CDR3 runs 15 residues.

This clonotype was seen a few times. J is TRBJ1-2 and V is TRBV7-3, with a weak D call TRBD1 (5 bases). Trimming removed 2 bases at V and 4 bases at J, with 8 bases between. There are 13 residues in the CDR3. The germline V gene encodes CDR1 SGHTA and CDR2 FQGTGA. In nucleotides, the CDR3 is TGTGCCAGCAGCTTAGGAGGGGCCTATGGCTACACCTTC. Its translation is CASSLGGAYGYTF.

The sample holds many counts of this clonotype. The chain is built from TRBV5-1 and TRBJ2-3; D not certain. This CDR3 contains 15 residues. The germline V and J ends were trimmed by 5 bases and 0 bases, with 13 bases remaining between them. Germline V gene lookup returns CDR1 SGHRS and CDR2 YFSETQ. The CDR3, as DNA: TGCGCCAGCAGTTTGATGTACGGGAGCACAGATACGCAGTATTTT. This sequence encodes CASSLMYGSTDTQYF.

The chain joins TRBV19 to TRBJ1-1, with TRBD1 matching over 7 bases. Germline V lookup: CDR1 LNHDA, CDR2 SQIVND (reference sequence). The CDR3 is 14 residues long. V lost 6 bases and J lost 6; bases outside the gene matches: 10. This CDR3 is CASRRGRRSAEAFF. The CDR3 nucleotides are TGTGCCAGTAGAAGGGGGCGCAGGAGCGCTGAAGCTTTCTTT.

V and J are TRBV7-3 and TRBJ1-1, with D possibly matching TRBD1 (5 bases). The CDR3 consists of 16 residues. The germline V and J ends were trimmed by 1 base and 1 base, with 13 bases remaining between them. The germline V gene has CDR1 SGHTA and CDR2 FQGTGA. DNA of the CDR3: TGTGCCAGCAGCTTAATCCCGGCAGGGCAGAACACTGAAGCTTTCTTT. This codes for CASSLIPAGQNTEAFF.

This clonotype was seen a handful of times. The gene calls are TRBV3-1 and TRBJ1-1; 9 bases match TRBD1. Germline CDR1 and CDR2: LGHDT and YNNKEL (reference sequence). V shed 3 bases, J shed 5 bases, and the junction held 7 bases outside the gene matches. This CDR3 is 15 amino acids long. CDR3 nucleotides: TGTGCCAGCAGCCATGCCGGGACAGGGAGGACTGAAGCTTTCTTT. Protein: CASSHAGTGRTEAFF.

The chain joins TRBV9 to TRBJ2-3; 7 bases fit TRBD1. The CDR3 totals 16 residues. After removal of 5 bases from V and 0 bases from J, the junction contained 9 bases not matched to a gene. CDR1 and CDR2 from the germline V gene are SGDLS and YYNGEE. The CDR3 nucleotides read TGTGCCAGCAGTCCCCCCGAGGGGGCTAGCACAGATACGCAGTATTTT. This encodes CASSPPEGASTDTQYF. The entire variable domain, with the rest obtained from reference TRBV9 and TRBJ2-3, is as follows: DSGVTQTPKHLITATGQRVTLRCSPRSGDLSVYWYQQSLDQGLQFLIQYYNGEERAKGNILERFSAQQFPDLHSELNLSSLELGDSALYFCASSPPEGASTDTQYFGPGTRLTVL.

The CDR3 sequence: CASSPRQLTDTQYF. DNA of the CDR3: TGCGCCAGCAGCCCCAGACAGCTCACAGATACGCAGTATTTT. This chain joins TRBV5-1 and TRBJ2-3, with a weak D call TRBD1 (5 bases). Per germline, CDR1 SGHRS and CDR2 YFSETQ. This CDR3 comprises 14 residues. Trimming took off 4 bases at V and 2 bases at J, with 11 bases between the two ends.

This chain uses TRBV11-2 with TRBJ2-5; TRBD2 aligns across 14 bases. CDR1 and CDR2 from the germline V gene are SGHAT and FQNNGV. The V and J ends lost 1 base and 4 bases, in that order; junction bases with no gene match: 14. This CDR3 comprises 20 residues. This CDR3 reads CASSLALWGGTSGRAETQYF. The CDR3 DNA sequence: TGTGCCAGCAGCTTAGCTTTGTGGGGCGGGACTAGCGGGAGAGCAGAGACCCAGTACTTC.

The J gene is TRBJ1-5, the V gene TRBV7-8, with D tentatively TRBD1 (5 bases). The germline CDR1 and CDR2 sequences are SGHVS and FQNEAQ. This CDR3 has 15 residues. The germline V and J ends were trimmed by 2 bases and 6 bases, with 14 bases remaining between them. CDR3 region: CASSLSHRLFQPQHF. The CDR3 nucleotides read TGTGCCAGCAGCTTAAGTCACAGGTTATTTCAGCCCCAGCATTTT.

The chain is built from TRBV12-3 or TRBV12-4 and TRBJ2-7; TRBD1 matches at 9 bases. This CDR3 is 14 amino acids long. V lost 6 bases, J lost 2 bases, and 5 bases stayed unmatched. This chain's CDR3 is CASSQQGAAYEQYF. The CDR3 DNA reads TGTGCCAGCAGCCAACAGGGGGCGGCCTACGAGCAGTACTTC.

The rearrangement uses TRBV19 and TRBJ2-2; 8 bases line up with TRBD1. Losses at the gene ends were 11 bases for V and 5 bases for J; bases not matched to a gene: 10. Germline V gene data show CDR1 as LNHDA and CDR2 as SQIVND (reference sequence). The CDR3 is made up of 14 amino acids. Written as DNA, the CDR3 is TGTGCCTCGGTGCAGGGGGCGGGGACCGGGGAGCTGTTTTTT. Its translation is CASVQGAGTGELFF.

This clonotype was detected a few times. This chain uses TRBV7-3 with TRBJ1-2; the match to TRBD1 covers 8 bases. Trimming took 5 bases from V and 10 from J; bases not matched to a gene: 18. Germline CDR1 SGHTA, CDR2 FQGTGA. This CDR3 is built from 16 residues. CDR3 DNA: TGTGCCAGCAGCCCCCCGACCCCAGGACAGGGCTCGGTCTACACCTTC. Translating it yields CASSPPTPGQGSVYTF.

This clonotype occurred a few times. The CDR3 DNA reads as TGTGCCACCAGTGATCGCCGCACCGGGGGGGACTATGGCTACACCTTC. It codes for CATSDRRTGGDYGYTF. The rearrangement links TRBV24-1 to TRBJ1-2; TRBD1 might be the D (5 bases). Per the germline V gene, CDR1 is KGHDR and CDR2 is SFDVKD. The CDR3 contains 16 residues. Trimming left V 3 bases short and J 3 bases short, with 16 bases between.

The chain joins TRBV7-9 to TRBJ1-4; possibly TRBD1 for D (5 bases). The CDR3 runs to 15 residues. Germline V gene data show CDR1 as SEHNR and CDR2 as FQNEAQ (reference sequence). The V end lost 5 bases, the J end lost 8 bases, and 18 bases lay between the germline ends. DNA of the CDR3: TGTGCCAGCAGCCCGGCCGGCAGGGTACGCGAAAAACTGTTTTTT. This gives the protein CASSPAGRVREKLFF.

This clonotype was counted between two and nine times. This chain joins TRBV20-1 and TRBJ2-3; D not resolved. Germline-derived CDR1 and CDR2 are DFQATT and SNEGSKA (reference sequence). V lost 1 base to trimming and J lost 5 bases, with 4 bases between them. The CDR3 has 11 amino acids. This CDR3 reads CSARAKDTQYF. DNA of the CDR3: TGCAGTGCTAGAGCCAAAGATACGCAGTATTTT.

There are a few counts of this clonotype. The gene calls are TRBV4-3 and TRBJ2-7; TRBD1 agrees at 8 bases. From germline, CDR1 is LGHNA and CDR2 YSLEER. The V gene end was trimmed by 0 bases and the J gene end by 4 bases; junction bases not matched to a gene: 5. CDR3 size: 15 residues. The chain's CDR3 is CASSQDFQGAYEQYF. CDR3 bases: TGCGCCAGCAGCCAAGATTTTCAGGGGGCTTACGAGCAGTACTTC.

This clonotype has a handful of counts. This chain links TRBV2 with TRBJ2-1; D is perhaps TRBD1 (5 bases). V dropped 8 bases and J dropped 4 bases, with 12 bases sitting between them. The CDR3 is 13 residues long. Germline values: CDR1 SNHLY, CDR2 FYNNEI. CDR3 sequence: CASLLQGYNEQFF. The CDR3 nucleotides are TGTGCCAGCCTCCTCCAGGGATACAATGAGCAGTTCTTC.

This sequence joins TRBV6-6 and TRBJ1-1; the match to TRBD1 covers 10 bases. Germline assignment: CDR1 MNHNY and CDR2 SVGAGI (reference sequence). This CDR3 is built from 14 residues. V was clipped by 7 bases and J by 4 bases; unmatched bases: 6. The CDR3 sequence: CASKTGGGGTEAFF. The CDR3 bases are TGTGCCAGCAAGACAGGGGGCGGTGGCACTGAAGCTTTCTTT.

The chain joins TRBV7-9 to TRBJ1-1; 7 bases fit TRBD1. Germline CDR1 is SEHNR and CDR2 is FQNEAQ (reference sequence). The CDR3 runs 14 residues. V lost 6 bases and J lost 0; bases outside the gene matches: 4. The CDR3 here is CASSSTGVNTEAFF. CDR3 DNA: TGTGCCAGCAGTTCAACAGGGGTGAACACTGAAGCTTTCTTT.

This clonotype has just a few counts. The rearrangement joins TRBV7-9 to TRBJ2-3; TRBD1 aligns across 7 bases. From germline, CDR1 is SEHNR and CDR2 FQNEAQ (reference sequence). The CDR3 spans 17 residues. The V segment lost 4 bases and the J segment 0 bases; nucleotides outside the gene matches: 10. CDR3 protein: CASSSQRTGSSTDTQYF. CDR3 coding DNA: TGTGCCAGCAGCTCCCAACGGACAGGTTCGAGCACAGATACGCAGTATTTT.

The chain joins TRBV18 to TRBJ2-7; D possibly corresponds to TRBD1 (5 bases). Trimming removed 6 bases from V and 4 bases from J, with 19 bases in between. The length of the CDR3 is 15 residues. Germline CDR1 and CDR2: KGHSH and LQKENI. The CDR3 DNA is TGTGCCAGCTCCCCTACAGTACAGGTATCTTACGAGCAGTACTTC. Amino acids: CASSPTVQVSYEQYF.

This clonotype showed up just a few times. The chain joins TRBV21-1 to TRBJ2-3. TRBV21-1 is a listed pseudogene. This CDR3 contains 15 residues. CDR3 loop: CASSRRVAPTDTQYF. The CDR3 nucleotides read TGTGCCAGCAGCAGACGGGTCGCTCCGACAGATACGCAGTATTTT.

J is TRBJ1-2 and V is TRBV12-3 or TRBV12-4; D remains unclear. Between the trimmed V and J ends, which lost 1 base and 4 bases, there was a span of 13 bases. This CDR3 comprises 15 residues. The CDR3 spells CASSLGPTVSYGYTF. CDR3 DNA sequence: TGTGCCAGCAGTTTAGGTCCCACGGTCAGCTATGGCTACACCTTC.

This CDR3 reads CASSDRFLRYEQYF. The CDR3, as DNA: TGTGCCAGCAGTGATCGTTTTCTTCGATACGAGCAGTACTTC. The J gene is TRBJ2-7, the V gene TRBV2; D remains unclear. The CDR3 is 14 residues long. Germline V lookup: CDR1 SNHLY, CDR2 FYNNEI. V was clipped by 3 bases and J by 4 bases, with 13 bases between them.

In this sample, this clonotype turned up once. The rearrangement uses TRBV11-3 and TRBJ2-5, with TRBD1 matching over 8 bases. Trimming cost V 2 bases and J 5 bases; bases outside gene matches: 7. CDR1 and CDR2 (germline): SGHNT, YENEEA. This CDR3 has 15 amino acids. CDR3 DNA: TGTGCCAGCAGCTTACAGGGGGCTGGGATCGAGACCCAGTACTTC. Its translation is CASSLQGAGIETQYF.

The table lists this clonotype with a few counts. The V gene is TRBV5-5, the J gene TRBJ2-1, with 9 positions matching TRBD1. CDR3 length: 17 residues. With V trimmed by 1 base and J by 2 bases, 7 bases remained unmatched. Germline V gene lookup returns CDR1 SGHKS and CDR2 YYEKEE (reference sequence). The CDR3 DNA reads as TGTGCCAGCAGCTTGCGGTTACGGGACAGGGCCTACAATGAGCAGTTCTTC. Translation gives CASSLRLRDRAYNEQFF.

V usage is TRBV18 and J usage is TRBJ2-5; 11 bases are a match to TRBD2. Per the germline V gene, CDR1 is KGHSH and CDR2 is LQKENI. V shed 4 bases, J shed 5 bases, and the junction held 9 bases outside the gene matches. The length of the CDR3 is 16 residues. The chain's CDR3 is CASSRKTSGVGETQYF. The DNA for the CDR3 is TGTGCCAGCTCACGCAAGACTAGCGGGGTTGGGGAGACCCAGTACTTC.

In this sample, this clonotype turned up a few times. V usage is TRBV12-3 or TRBV12-4 and J usage is TRBJ1-6, with 10 bases that match TRBD1. The CDR3 runs 16 residues. The junction had 8 bases not matched to a gene; V was cut back by 3 bases and J by 9 bases. The CDR3, as DNA: TGTGCCAGCAGTTTCTCCCACGGGACAGGGGCTTCACCCCTCCACTTT. Translated, it gives CASSFSHGTGASPLHF.

This clonotype was seen many times. The chain uses TRBV12-3 or TRBV12-4 and TRBJ2-1; 10 nucleotides agree with TRBD2. This CDR3 comprises 15 residues. Losses at the gene ends were 4 bases for V and 7 bases for J; bases not matched to a gene: 7. The CDR3 here is CASSSGTSEWNEQFF. In nucleotides, the CDR3 is TGTGCCAGCAGTTCCGGGACTAGCGAGTGGAATGAGCAGTTCTTC.

This clonotype was recorded a few times. The chain employs TRBV15 and TRBJ2-1; a possible D gene is TRBD1 (5 bases). The V and J ends lost 11 bases and 4 bases respectively, with 15 bases between them. The V gene's germline CDR1 is LNHNV and CDR2 YYDKDF (reference sequence). There are 13 residues in the CDR3. DNA of the CDR3: TGTGCCTGTGGACACACTCGTTACAATGAGCAGTTCTTC. Its translation: CACGHTRYNEQFF.

This clonotype has more than one count but fewer than ten. The chain employs TRBV5-1 and TRBJ2-7, with 9 bases that match TRBD1. The CDR3 is made up of 13 amino acids. V was clipped by 0 bases and J by 12 bases; unmatched bases: 7. Germline V gene data show CDR1 as SGHRS and CDR2 as YFSETQ. CDR3 protein: CASSLDRGRKAYF. DNA of the CDR3: TGCGCCAGCAGCTTGGACAGGGGGCGCAAGGCGTACTTC.